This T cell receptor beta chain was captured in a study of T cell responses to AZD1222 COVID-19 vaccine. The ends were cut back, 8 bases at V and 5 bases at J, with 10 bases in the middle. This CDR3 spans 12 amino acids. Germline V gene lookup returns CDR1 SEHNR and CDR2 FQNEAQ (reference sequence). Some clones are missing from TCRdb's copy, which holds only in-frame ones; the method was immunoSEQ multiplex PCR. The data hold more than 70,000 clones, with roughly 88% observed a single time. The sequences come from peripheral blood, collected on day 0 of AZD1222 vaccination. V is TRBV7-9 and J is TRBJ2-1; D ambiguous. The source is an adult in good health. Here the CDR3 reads CASPAANNEQFF. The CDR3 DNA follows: TGTGCCAGCCCGGCGGCGAACAATGAGCAGTTCTTC.